A single sample gave rise to the 3 T cell receptor beta chains below, sequenced in a study of blood T cell repertoires in COVID-19. The data were produced by immunoSEQ multiplex PCR, yet TCRdb's version contains in-frame clones alone and is incomplete. The sample carries 170,000 or so clones, around 83% recorded once. Sample: PBMCs or T cells enriched from blood (not recorded which). These TCRs come from a middle-aged man who had recovered from COVID-19.

The chain joins TRBV9 to TRBJ2-7, with D uncertain. The V and J ends lost 2 bases and 5 bases respectively, with 11 bases between them. The germline gives CDR1 SGDLS, CDR2 YYNGEE. The length of the CDR3 is 13 residues. CDR3: CASSVGGVHEQYF. The CDR3 nucleotides read TGTGCCAGCAGCGTGGGTGGAGTCCACGAGCAGTACTTC.

The chain joins TRBV7-9 to TRBJ1-1, with D perhaps matching TRBD1 (5 bases). The CDR3 length is 14 residues. Germline values: CDR1 SEHNR, CDR2 FQNEAQ (reference sequence). V lost 2 bases, J lost 1 base, and 8 bases lay in between. CDR3 in DNA: TGTGCCAGCAGCTTACAAGGGGAGAACACTGAAGCTTTCTTT. Translation: CASSLQGENTEAFF.

The genes are TRBV14 and TRBJ1-1; the D gene is possibly TRBD1 (5 bases). The germline gives CDR1 SGHDN, CDR2 FVKESK. The CDR3 sequence is 12 residues long. V was clipped by 4 bases and J by 10 bases, with 13 bases between them. The CDR3 DNA is TGTGCCAGCAGCCCCTTCCGGGGGGGAGCTTTCTTT. Its protein product is CASSPFRGGAFF.